This TCR beta chain was recovered during a study of blood T cell repertoires in COVID-19. Study-wide background: The samples span acute and convalescent COVID-19 from the United States, Italy and Spain.

CDR1 and CDR2 from the germline V gene are LGHDT and YNNKEL (reference sequence). Trimming took off 4 bases at V and 13 bases at J, with 20 bases between the two ends. The CDR3 totals 15 residues. Here immunoSEQ multiplex PCR was the method, and the copy in TCRdb shows in-frame clones only, minus some. The table has 150,000 or so clones, 80% to 90% seen once; the top ten hold roughly an eighth. Sequencing was performed on peripheral blood. This receptor was identified in a man in his late teens or twenties with COVID-19, enrolled during active disease. The rearrangement joins TRBV3-1 (or the pseudogene TRBV3-2) to TRBJ1-6; D remains ambiguous. CDR3 nucleotide sequence: TGTGCCAGCAGCCCCCCGTCTGGGCTCTATAGGCCCCTCCACTTT. Protein product: CASSPPSGLYRPLHF.